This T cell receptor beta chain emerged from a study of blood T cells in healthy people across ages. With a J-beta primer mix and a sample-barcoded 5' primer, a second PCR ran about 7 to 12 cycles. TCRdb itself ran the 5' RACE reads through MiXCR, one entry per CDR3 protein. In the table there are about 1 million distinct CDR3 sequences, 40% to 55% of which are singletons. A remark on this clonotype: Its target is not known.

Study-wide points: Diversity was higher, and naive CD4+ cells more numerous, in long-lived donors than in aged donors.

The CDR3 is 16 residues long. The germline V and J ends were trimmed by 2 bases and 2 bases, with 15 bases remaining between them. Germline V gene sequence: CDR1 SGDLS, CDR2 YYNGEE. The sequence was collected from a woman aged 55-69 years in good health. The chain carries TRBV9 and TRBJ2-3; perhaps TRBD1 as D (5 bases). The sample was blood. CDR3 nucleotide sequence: TGTGCCAGCAGCGTGGTCGGACAAACCGACACAGATACGCAGTATTTT. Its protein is CASSVVGQTDTDTQYF.